This section outlines one T cell receptor beta chain sequence together with its context. Its matching antigen is unknown. The immunoSEQ assay was v3. Assay: immunoSEQ multiplex PCR; the TCRdb copy retains only in-frame clones and omits some. The table has 95,000 or so clones, about two thirds seen once. These data come from a study of TIL therapy for anti-PD-1-resistant metastatic lung cancer. Study outcomes and limitations: TIL cultures after expansion showed higher clonality and lower diversity than baseline tumor (median around 5.9% vs 31%).

Per germline, CDR1 MNHEY and CDR2 SVGEGT. V shed 2 bases and J shed 4 bases, with 18 bases lying between them. The CDR3 runs to 17 residues. The time point denotes: pre-treatment sample, taken before nivolumab and TIL therapy. Tumor tissue came from excised metastases, mostly pleural nodules or supraclavicular lymph nodes. The receptor was derived from a person aged 30 to 80 with non-small cell lung cancer. The sample consisted of tumor tissue, taken at baseline. The J gene is TRBJ2-1, the V gene TRBV6-2 or TRBV6-3, with a tentative D call TRBD2 (6 bases). In DNA, the CDR3 is TGTGCCAGCAGTTACCCTCCTGGGGCGGGGCCTTACAATGAGCAGTTCTTC. Encoded protein: CASSYPPGAGPYNEQFF.